This passage covers 32 T cell receptor beta chains from one sample sequenced in a study of post-analysis software for immune sequencing data. Study-level points and caveats: Five or six TRBV segments, including TRBV5-6, TRBV5-1 and TRBV20-1, were more frequent in patients than controls.

TCR beta cDNA libraries had unique molecular identifiers. TCRdb reprocessed the PCR reads via MiXCR and lists one record per CDR3 protein. The sample yields about 460,000 distinct CDR3 sequences, roughly 46% seen once. Their specific antigens are unknown. What was sequenced was blood. The receptors were sampled from a girl between 5 and 17 years old with multiple sclerosis.

V is TRBV4-1 and J is TRBJ1-6; D uncertain. V lost 1 base and J 9 bases, leaving 13 bases between the germline ends. The germline V gene encodes CDR1 MGHRA and CDR2 YSYEKL. This CDR3 contains 15 residues. Written as DNA, the CDR3 is TGCGCCAGCAGCCAAGTCTTCTCGGGGTCTTCACCCCTCCACTTT. It yields the protein CASSQVFSGSSPLHF.

The V gene is TRBV12-3 or TRBV12-4, the J gene TRBJ2-5, with 7 bases aligning to TRBD1. The CDR3 loop spans 15 amino acids. J gave up 11 bases and V 3 bases, and 15 bases lay outside the gene matches. The CDR3 nucleotides are TGTGCCAGCAGTTTCGGCCCAGGGGGTTCGGAAGAGCAGTACTTC. It encodes CASSFGPGGSEEQYF.

The rearrangement links TRBV20-1 to TRBJ1-1; D unresolved. V was trimmed by 7 bases and J by 3 bases, leaving 12 bases between them. This CDR3 has 12 amino acids. Germline V CDR1 and CDR2: DFQATT, SNEGSKA (reference sequence). The CDR3 loop reads CSGGRLDTEAFF. The CDR3 coding sequence is TGCAGTGGAGGAAGACTGGACACTGAAGCTTTCTTT.

The V gene is TRBV5-1, the J gene TRBJ2-5; 9 bases line up with TRBD2. The trim removed 6 bases at V and 2 bases at J, leaving 8 bases unmatched. This CDR3 has 15 amino acids. Looked up from germline, CDR1 is SGHRS and CDR2 is YFSETQ. The CDR3 bases are TGCGCCAGCACACATCACGGACTAGCGCAAGAGACCCAGTACTTC. It yields the protein CASTHHGLAQETQYF.

Only a few counts were recorded for this clonotype. CDR3 nucleotides: TGTGCCAGCAGTGACTCGATCTACAATGAGCAGTTCTTC. It is translated as CASSDSIYNEQFF. The chain employs TRBV6-4 and TRBJ2-1; D unresolved. From germline, CDR1 is MRHNA and CDR2 SNTAGT. The CDR3 covers 13 residues. Trimming shortened V by 0 bases and J by 3 bases, and 3 bases separated the two germline ends.

The CDR3 sequence is CASSLLAEKLFF. The CDR3 bases are TGTGCCAGCAGTTTATTAGCTGAAAAACTGTTTTTT. V usage is TRBV28 and J usage is TRBJ1-4; D ambiguous. V lost 1 base and J 7 bases, leaving 4 bases between the germline ends. The CDR3 length is 12 residues. Germline CDR1 and CDR2: MDHEN and SYDVKM.

CDR3 in amino acids: CSATYRTGAYEQYF. In DNA, the CDR3 is TGCAGTGCTACCTACCGGACAGGGGCCTACGAGCAGTACTTC. This chain uses TRBV20-1 with TRBJ2-7, with 9 bases matching TRBD1. J was trimmed by 2 bases and V by 4 bases; bases with no gene match: 6. The CDR3 extends over 14 amino acids. Germline lookup yields CDR1 DFQATT and CDR2 SNEGSKA (reference sequence).

The chain carries TRBV7-2 and TRBJ2-3, with TRBD2 matching over 8 bases. The CDR3 extends over 14 amino acids. In germline, CDR1 is SGHTA, CDR2 FQGNSA. V was pared by 0 bases and J by 5 bases, with 1 base of the junction left unmatched. The CDR3 sequence: CASSLARGEDTQYF. CDR3 coding DNA: TGTGCCAGCAGCTTAGCGCGGGGGGAAGATACGCAGTATTTT.

This clonotype was seen more than once but under ten times. This sequence joins TRBV28 and TRBJ1-6, with D unresolved. The CDR3 extends over 15 amino acids. Deletions cut 7 bases from V and 4 bases from J, with 14 bases between. CDR1 is MDHEN, CDR2 SYDVKM, per germline. The CDR3 loop is CASTPRGAYNSPLHF. CDR3 nucleotides: TGTGCCAGCACTCCCCGAGGAGCTTATAATTCACCCCTCCACTTT.

A remark on this clonotype: The CDR3 carries no conserved terminal phenylalanine or tryptophan, so it likely arises from a read error. This chain connects TRBV20-1 to TRBJ2-1, with 7 bases fitting TRBD2. In germline, CDR1 is DFQATT, CDR2 SNEGSKA (reference sequence). V gave up 7 bases and J gave up 7 bases; unmatched junction bases: 4. The CDR3 consists of 11 residues. CDR3 bases: TGCAGTGGTGGGCGGGAGAATGAGCAGTTCTTA. Its translation: CSGGRENEQFL.

The CDR3 is CASSSGTGGRAEAFF. The CDR3, as DNA: TGTGCCAGCAGCTCCGGGACAGGGGGCCGGGCTGAAGCTTTCTTT. V is TRBV7-9 and J is TRBJ1-1; 12 positions agree with TRBD1. With V trimmed by 4 bases and J by 6 bases, 6 bases remained unmatched. Germline-derived CDR1 and CDR2 are SEHNR and FQNEAQ (reference sequence). This CDR3 region has 15 residues.

This chain links TRBV6-5 with TRBJ2-7, with 11 bases fitting TRBD2. CDR1 is MNHEY and CDR2 is SVGAGI in the germline V gene. The CDR3 length is 13 residues. V trimming: 4 bases; J trimming: 6 bases; junction bases outside the gene matches: 2. The chain's CDR3 is CASSFGLAGEQYF. For the CDR3, the DNA is TGTGCCAGCAGTTTCGGACTAGCGGGCGAGCAGTACTTC.

The chain is built from TRBV28 and TRBJ2-7; D might be TRBD1 (5 bases). The CDR3 runs to 15 residues. Germline CDR1 is MDHEN and CDR2 is SYDVKM. The V end was cut by 5 bases, the J end by 5 bases, with 19 bases between. The CDR3 spells CASSLPPDIRDEQYF. CDR3 DNA: TGTGCCAGCAGTCTCCCCCCGGACATAAGAGACGAGCAGTACTTC.

This chain connects TRBV7-2 to TRBJ2-5; 11 positions match TRBD2. Germline V gene sequence: CDR1 SGHTA, CDR2 FQGNSA. J gave up 7 bases and V 0 bases, and 7 bases lay outside the gene matches. The CDR3 contains 16 residues. In DNA form, the CDR3 reads TGTGCCAGCAGCTTAGCGGGGACTAGCGGTTATTTGACCCAGTACTTC. Residues: CASSLAGTSGYLTQYF.

The chain has TRBV4-3 and TRBJ1-2; D ambiguous. The germline CDR1 and CDR2 sequences are LGHNA and YSLEER. The CDR3 totals 13 residues. The V and J ends lost 0 bases and 7 bases respectively, with 9 bases between them. The CDR3 nucleotides are TGCGCCAGCAGCCAAGAGGGAAGGGTTGGCTACACCTTC. Translation: CASSQEGRVGYTF.

The V call is TRBV5-1, the J call TRBJ2-7; a weak D match, TRBD2 (6 bases). The CDR3 is 15 residues long. The V and J ends lost 2 bases and 0 bases respectively, with 12 bases between them. Germline-derived CDR1 and CDR2 are SGHRS and YFSETQ. CDR3 DNA: TGCGCCAGCAGCTTCTTCCTAGCGAACTCCTACGAGCAGTACTTC. Protein: CASSFFLANSYEQYF.

The genes are TRBV4-2 and TRBJ2-1; no firm D call. The V gene lost 5 bases and the J gene lost 0 bases, with 8 bases spanning the gap. This CDR3 region has 14 residues. The V gene's germline CDR1 is LGHNA and CDR2 YNFKEQ. CDR3 nucleotides: TGTGCCAGCAGCAACTCACACTCCTACAATGAGCAGTTCTTC. This codes for CASSNSHSYNEQFF.

The chain links TRBV30 to TRBJ2-1; D is unresolved. The CDR3 loop spans 13 amino acids. The V gene lost 6 bases and the J gene lost 0 bases, with 9 bases spanning the gap. Per germline, CDR1 GTSNPN and CDR2 SVGIG (reference sequence). Here the CDR3 DNA reads TGTGCCTGCCTTAGGAGCTCCTACAATGAGCAGTTCTTC. Translated, it gives CACLRSSYNEQFF. Full variable domain (rest looked up from reference TRBV30 and TRBJ2-1): SQTIHQWPATLVQPVGSPLSLECTVEGTSNPNLYWYRQAAGRGLQLLFYSVGIGQISSEVPQNLSASRPQDRQFILSSKKLLLSDSGFYLCACLRSSYNEQFFGPGTRLTVL.

The genes are TRBV5-1 and TRBJ2-3; 7 bases match TRBD1. Germline-derived CDR1 and CDR2 are SGHRS and YFSETQ. V was pared by 3 bases and J by 1 base, with 5 bases of the junction left unmatched. The CDR3 spans 15 residues. The CDR3, as DNA: TGCGCCAGCAGCTCCACGACAGGGCGCACAGATACGCAGTATTTT. It yields the protein CASSSTTGRTDTQYF.

The CDR3 region is CASSYDWTYYNEQFF. CDR3 sequence (DNA): TGTGCCAGCAGCTACGACTGGACTTACTACAATGAGCAGTTCTTC. The chain couples TRBV7-9 to TRBJ2-1; TRBD2 is a possible D gene (5 bases). The V end was cut by 4 bases, the J end by 3 bases, with 13 bases between. The CDR3 is made up of 15 amino acids. CDR1 and CDR2 (germline): SEHNR, FQNEAQ (reference sequence).

V gene TRBV11-2 combines with J gene TRBJ2-3; D not resolved. The ends were cut back, 4 bases at V and 4 bases at J, with 12 bases in the middle. Germline CDR1 is SGHAT and CDR2 is FQNNGV. The CDR3 has 14 residues. The CDR3: CASSSNQSPDTQYF. CDR3 bases: TGTGCCAGCAGCTCCAACCAGTCGCCAGATACGCAGTATTTT.

The rearrangement uses TRBV5-1 and TRBJ2-3; 7 bases agree with TRBD2. Germline CDR1 is SGHRS and CDR2 is YFSETQ. This CDR3 is 14 amino acids long. V was pared by 2 bases and J by 6 bases, with 6 bases of the junction left unmatched. Here the CDR3 DNA reads TGCGCCAGCAGCTTAGCGGGACGAGCGGATACGCAGTATTTT. Protein sequence: CASSLAGRADTQYF.

The chain is built from TRBV7-9 and TRBJ2-1; D perhaps matches TRBD1 (6 bases). Trimming took off 5 bases at V and 13 bases at J, with 21 bases between the two ends. The CDR3 spans 14 residues. Germline V gene data show CDR1 as SEHNR and CDR2 as FQNEAQ (reference sequence). The CDR3 DNA follows: TGTGCCAGCAGCCTAAGGGGGTCGCAAGAGACCCAGTTCTTC. This encodes CASSLRGSQETQFF.

The V and J genes are TRBV20-1 and TRBJ2-1, with 12 bases aligning to TRBD2. This CDR3 contains 14 residues. The germline CDR1 and CDR2 sequences are DFQATT and SNEGSKA (reference sequence). V lost 6 bases to trimming and J lost 12 bases; unmatched junction nucleotides: 12. CDR3 bases: TGCAGTGCACGGGGACTAGCGGGCTCCATGGGGCAGTTCTTC. It specifies CSARGLAGSMGQFF.

The rearrangement uses TRBV27 and TRBJ2-7, with 8 bases that match TRBD1. This CDR3 spans 15 amino acids. Trimming removed 3 bases from V and 2 bases from J; junction bases left unmatched: 6. The germline V gene has CDR1 MNHEY and CDR2 SMNVEV (reference sequence). The CDR3 here is CASSFLTGEPYEQYF. DNA of the CDR3: TGTGCCAGCAGTTTCCTGACAGGGGAGCCCTACGAGCAGTACTTC.

The J gene is TRBJ2-7, the V gene TRBV28; D is undetermined. The CDR3 spans 12 residues. CDR1 is MDHEN and CDR2 is SYDVKM in the germline V gene. Deletions cut 6 bases from V and 0 bases from J, with 6 bases between. This CDR3 is CASRFSSYEQYF. Here the CDR3 DNA reads TGTGCCAGCAGATTCAGCTCCTACGAGCAGTACTTC.

This clonotype was observed a single time. The chain employs TRBV12-3 or TRBV12-4 and TRBJ2-5, with 7 nucleotides matching TRBD1. TRBJ2-4 explains the end of the DNA better; the J call may be wrong. The CDR3 totals 16 residues. The DNA of the CDR3 is TGTGCCAGCATCGTAGACACGGGACAGAAAAAAAACATTCAGTACTTC. Amino acids: CASIVDTGQKKNIQYF.

CDR3 sequence reads: CASSRGDLVADTQYF. CDR3 in DNA: TGTGCCAGCAGCCGGGGGGACCTCGTGGCAGATACGCAGTATTTT. The chain joins TRBV11-3 to TRBJ2-3; 7 bases are a match to TRBD2. Trimming at V came to 5 bases and at J to 4 bases, leaving 9 bases not matched to a gene. Germline V gene lookup returns CDR1 SGHNT and CDR2 YENEEA. The CDR3 is 15 amino acids.

In DNA form, the CDR3 reads TGTGCCAGCAGCGAGGGGGCAGGCACGTACTTC. This translates into CASSEGAGTYF. The chain combines TRBV7-2 with TRBJ2-7; 7 positions match TRBD1. The CDR3 has 11 residues. Germline values: CDR1 SGHTA, CDR2 FQGNSA. V gave up 5 bases and J gave up 12 bases; unmatched junction bases: 7. The full variable domain, with the rest looked up from reference TRBV7-2 and TRBJ2-7, is GAGVSQSPSNKVTEKGKDVELRCDPISGHTALYWYRQSLGQGLEFLIYFQGNSAPDKSGLPSDRFSAERTGGSVSTLTIQRTQQEDSAVYLCASSEGAGTYFGPGTRLTVT.

This chain connects TRBV29-1 to TRBJ2-5; D is ambiguous. Trimming took 7 bases from V and 5 from J, leaving 17 bases between them. CDR3 length: 13 residues. Germline V gives CDR1 SQVTM, CDR2 ANQGSEA. The CDR3 is CSAARQDGETQYF. The CDR3 region has the DNA TGCAGCGCAGCGAGGCAGGATGGGGAGACCCAGTACTTC.

This clonotype was picked up a small number of times. The chain uses TRBV5-1 and TRBJ2-5, with 10 bases that match TRBD1. Unmatched junction bases numbered 8, after V lost 4 bases and J lost 5 bases. Germline V gene lookup returns CDR1 SGHRS and CDR2 YFSETQ. The CDR3 loop spans 15 amino acids. The CDR3, as DNA: TGCGCCAGCAGCCTAGTAGGGACAGGGGAGGAGACCCAGTACTTC. Translating gives CASSLVGTGEETQYF.

The chain carries TRBV20-1 and TRBJ2-3, with D perhaps given as TRBD1 or TRBD2 (6 bases each). In germline, CDR1 is DFQATT, CDR2 SNEGSKA (reference sequence). The CDR3 has 16 amino acids. V lost 4 bases, J lost 2 bases, and 19 bases lay in between. CDR3 residues: CSATQQGRGLTDTQYF. The DNA of the CDR3 is TGCAGTGCTACCCAACAGGGTCGGGGACTCACAGATACGCAGTATTTT.